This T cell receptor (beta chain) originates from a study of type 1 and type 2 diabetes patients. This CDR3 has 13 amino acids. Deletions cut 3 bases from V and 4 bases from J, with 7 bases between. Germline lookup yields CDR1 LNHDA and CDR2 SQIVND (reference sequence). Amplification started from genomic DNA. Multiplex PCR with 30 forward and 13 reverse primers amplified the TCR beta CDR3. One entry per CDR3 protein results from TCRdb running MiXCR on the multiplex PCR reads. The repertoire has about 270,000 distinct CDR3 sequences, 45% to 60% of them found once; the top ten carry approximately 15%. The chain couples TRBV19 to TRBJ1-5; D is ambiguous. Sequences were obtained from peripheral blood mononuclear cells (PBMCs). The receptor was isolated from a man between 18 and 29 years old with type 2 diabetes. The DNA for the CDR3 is TGTGCCAGTAGTATTTGGGAAAATCAGCCCCAGCATTTT. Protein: CASSIWENQPQHF.